This TCR beta chain was recovered during a study of radiotherapy plus CTLA-4 blockade in lung cancer. Study overall: Disease control was present in more than 30% of patients, and objective responses in about 19%.

Remarks on this clone: Antigen specificity is unknown.

This CDR3 has 18 amino acids. Overall study findings and caveats: Dynamics of early blood T cell clones, together with interferon-beta, were reportedly the best predictors of response. Tumor-derived TCR clones expanded in blood after radiotherapy plus ipilimumab.

The assay was immunoSEQ multiplex PCR, and TCRdb's table has in-frame clones only and misses some. The sample lists some 46,000 clones; roughly 80% were seen once. Chemo-refractory metastatic non-small-cell lung cancer patients received focal radiation with ipilimumab CTLA-4 blockade. The chain employs TRBV12-2 and TRBJ2-1; TRBD1 was called by the table and not checked on the DNA. TRBV12-2 is given as a pseudogene. The source of this sequence is a human donor with non-small cell lung cancer whose response to radiotherapy plus ipilimumab could not be evaluated. Sequences were derived from peripheral blood, sampled from a patient treated with radiotherapy plus ipilimumab. The CDR3 DNA follows: TGTGCAAGTCGCTTTCTCCCGGACAGGGCAAAAACCTACAATGAGCAGTTCTTC. Its protein product is CASRFLPDRAKTYNEQFF.